One sample yielded the 2 T cell receptor beta chains listed below, sequenced in a study of cytomegalovirus exposure and HLA in healthy donors. 60 Vbeta and 13 Jbeta primers were used in PCR. Sequencing was performed with immunoSEQ multiplex PCR; in TCRdb, only in-frame clones are kept and a portion is missing. Seen here are roughly 100,000 clones, around 75% observed once, and the top ten hold less than 3%. Specimen: PBMCs. Source of these receptors: a female donor in good health and CMV-seronegative.

The chain combines TRBV11-3 with TRBJ1-4, with 10 bases identical to TRBD1. The CDR3 consists of 15 residues. Trimming cost V 5 bases and J 8 bases; bases outside gene matches: 8. Looked up from germline, CDR1 is SGHNT and CDR2 is YENEEA. The CDR3 sequence: CASSALTGGREKLFF. CDR3 nucleotide sequence: TGTGCCAGCAGCGCCCTGACAGGGGGCAGGGAAAAACTGTTTTTT.

This chain uses TRBV18 with TRBJ2-5; possibly TRBD2 for D (5 bases). This CDR3 is 14 amino acids long. Germline-derived CDR1 and CDR2 are KGHSH and LQKENI. The ends were cut back, 3 bases at V and 2 bases at J, with 10 bases in the middle. The CDR3 nucleotides read TGTGCCAGCTCACCCGGACTTGGGCAAGAGACCCAGTACTTC. Translation gives CASSPGLGQETQYF.